This T cell receptor beta chain was sequenced for a study of blood T cell repertoires in COVID-19. The overall study: Both acute and convalescent COVID-19 samples were obtained from the United States, Italy and Spain. The cDNA or gDNA used as material had been derived from T cells, B-cell-depleted T cells, or PBMCs.

As originally analysed: Estimated nucleated cell counts came from reference gene primer amplification. Sequencing was performed with immunoSEQ multiplex PCR; in TCRdb, only in-frame clones are kept and a portion is missing. The V and J calls and clone size are taken from that table; D and trimming were inferred from the DNA. The sample carries 70,000 or so clones, 80% to 90% recorded once. Only a few counts were recorded for this clone. Germline assignment: CDR1 SGHDT and CDR2 YYEEEE. V lost 0 bases and J lost 2; bases outside the gene matches: 3. This CDR3 contains 16 residues. J is TRBJ2-1 and V is TRBV5-6; 9 bases agree with TRBD2. This clonotype was obtained from a woman in her forties or fifties with acute or convalescent COVID-19. The sample comprised peripheral blood. The CDR3 is CASSLVPSGTYNEQFF. The CDR3 DNA sequence: TGTGCCAGCAGCTTGGTGCCTAGCGGGACCTACAATGAGCAGTTCTTC.